The 5 T cell receptor beta chains listed next were all sequenced from one sample in a study of blood T cell repertoires in COVID-19. Measured with immunoSEQ multiplex PCR; TCRdb has only the in-frame clones, and not every one. Altogether about 150,000 clones are present, roughly 90% being singletons, with the ten largest covering approximately 0.56%. The specimen was peripheral blood. Receptors originate from a man in his fifties or sixties with acute or convalescent COVID-19.

The rearrangement links TRBV28 to TRBJ1-4, with D uncertain. In germline, CDR1 is MDHEN, CDR2 SYDVKM. This CDR3 contains 13 residues. Trimming took 10 bases from V and 0 from J, leaving 9 bases between them. Here the CDR3 reads CATYTTTNEKLFF. In DNA, the CDR3 is TGTGCCACCTATACGACAACTAATGAAAAACTGTTTTTT.

The sample holds one count of this clone. This chain links TRBV11-2 with TRBJ1-2, with TRBD1 identical over 7 bases. Germline V gene data show CDR1 as SGHAT and CDR2 as FQNNGV. This CDR3 has 13 amino acids. Trimming took 6 bases from V and 4 from J; bases not matched to a gene: 5. CDR3 sequence (DNA): TGTGCCAGCAGTACAGGGGACTTCTATGGCTACACCTTC. This encodes CASSTGDFYGYTF.

The genes are TRBV5-5 and TRBJ2-7, with D tentatively TRBD1 (6 bases). V gave up 1 base and J gave up 2 bases, with 10 bases separating them. This CDR3 has 14 amino acids. CDR1 and CDR2 from the germline V gene are SGHKS and YYEKEE (reference sequence). In nucleotides, the CDR3 is TGTGCCAGCAGCTTGCATGACAGGACCTACGAGCAGTACGTC. This codes for CASSLHDRTYEQYV.

This clone was counted a single time. The rearrangement joins TRBV9 to TRBJ1-2; 11 nucleotides match TRBD1. Germline CDR1 SGDLS, CDR2 YYNGEE. This CDR3 spans 14 amino acids. With 4 bases clipped from V and 8 bases from J, the junction kept 7 bases outside the gene matches. DNA for the CDR3: TGTGCCAGCAGCACTAGGACAGGGGGCGAAGGCTACACCTTC. Encoded protein: CASSTRTGGEGYTF.

The rearrangement joins TRBV7-3 to TRBJ2-1, with TRBD2 matching over 8 bases. The V segment lost 4 bases and the J segment 8 bases; nucleotides outside the gene matches: 10. This CDR3 has 15 residues. From germline, CDR1 is SGHTA and CDR2 FQGTGA. This chain's CDR3 is CASSSTSGRGDEQFF. The CDR3 DNA reads TGTGCCAGCAGCTCCACTAGCGGAAGGGGCGATGAGCAGTTCTTC.